Listed below are T cell receptor beta chains from one sample, sequenced in a study of cytomegalovirus exposure and HLA in healthy donors. TCRdb's copy holds only in-frame clones and misses some; the assay was immunoSEQ multiplex PCR. The sample consists of approximately 120,000 clones, 70% to 80% of them appearing once. Sequenced material: PBMCs. The source is a man aged 30 to 45 in good health and CMV-seronegative. Both conserved end residues are part of each CDR3. Fields, in order: CDR3 protein, CDR3 DNA, clone size, D gene, V gene, J gene. A D gene is named only where the DNA matches it firmly. The size of a clone is reported for some rows only, either as once, few or many, or as a class for expanded clones.

CDR3: CASSVGDRESREQFF
DNA: TGTGCCAGCAGTGTCGGGGACAGGGAGTCACGCGAGCAGTTCTTC
size: -
D: TRBD1
V: TRBV2
J: TRBJ2-1

CDR3: CASSYLAGLYNEQFF
DNA: TGTGCCAGCAGTTATTTAGCGGGACTATACAATGAGCAGTTCTTC
size: -
D: TRBD2
V: TRBV6-5
J: TRBJ2-1

CDR3: CAISESRGIRELFF
DNA: TGTGCCATCAGTGAGTCGAGGGGGATTCGGGAGCTGTTTTTT
size: -
D: -
V: TRBV10-3
J: TRBJ2-2

CDR3: CASSRGWGGRNTEQFF
DNA: TGTGCCAGCAGTCGAGGGTGGGGGGGCAGGAACACTGAGCAGTTCTTC
size: -
D: -
V: TRBV25-1
J: TRBJ2-1

CDR3: CASSPGLTTEAFF
DNA: TGTGCCAGCAGCCCGGGACTGACTACTGAAGCTTTCTTT
size: -
D: -
V: TRBV7-3
J: TRBJ1-1

CDR3: CASSPRDSGYEQYF
DNA: TGTGCCAGCTCACCTCGTGATAGCGGCTACGAGCAGTACTTC
size: once
D: -
V: TRBV18
J: TRBJ2-7

CDR3: CASSQYPRGQRSGYTF
DNA: TGTGCCAGCAGCCAATACCCGAGGGGGCAGAGGAGTGGCTACACCTTC
size: -
D: TRBD1
V: TRBV7-2
J: TRBJ1-2

CDR3: CASSEAPGFQETQYF
DNA: TGTGCCAGCAGTGAAGCGCCGGGGTTCCAAGAGACCCAGTACTTC
size: few
D: -
V: TRBV2
J: TRBJ2-5

CDR3: CASSLLISGSHIQYF
DNA: TGCGCCAGCAGCTTGTTGATATCAGGGTCGCACATTCAGTACTTC
size: -
D: -
V: TRBV5-1
J: TRBJ2-4

CDR3: CASSPTSDWTSGYNEQFF
DNA: TGTGCCAGCAGCCCCACGTCGGACTGGACTAGCGGCTACAATGAGCAGTTCTTC
size: once
D: TRBD2
V: TRBV9
J: TRBJ2-1

CDR3: CASSLDSGLYEQYF
DNA: TGTGCCAGCAGTCTGGATTCGGGGTTGTACGAGCAGTACTTC
size: once
D: -
V: TRBV6-5
J: TRBJ2-7

CDR3: CASSNGTGGVFSDTQYF
DNA: TGTGCCAGTAGTAACGGGACAGGGGGCGTCTTCTCAGATACGCAGTATTTT
size: -
D: TRBD1
V: TRBV19
J: TRBJ2-3

CDR3: CASAGINSNQPQHF
DNA: TGTGCCAGCGCGGGAATTAATAGCAATCAGCCCCAGCATTTT
size: -
D: -
V: TRBV7-9
J: TRBJ1-5

CDR3: CASSRGLAGGLRQETQYF
DNA: TGCGCCAGCAGTCGGGGACTAGCGGGGGGCCTCCGCCAAGAGACCCAGTACTTC
size: -
D: TRBD2
V: TRBV5-1
J: TRBJ2-5

CDR3: CASSSPLAGRGDGYTF
DNA: TGTGCCAGCAGTTCACCGTTGGCAGGGCGGGGGGATGGCTACACCTTC
size: -
D: -
V: TRBV28
J: TRBJ1-2

CDR3: CASSEEQFAAWGYTF
DNA: TGTGCCAGCAGTGAAGAGCAATTTGCGGCCTGGGGCTACACCTTC
size: -
D: -
V: TRBV6-1
J: TRBJ1-2

CDR3: CASRPSDRFTYEQYF
DNA: TGTGCCAGCAGACCCTCCGACAGGTTCACCTACGAGCAGTACTTC
size: -
D: -
V: TRBV6-5
J: TRBJ2-7

CDR3: CASRPLSARSGELFF
DNA: TGTGCCAGTAGGCCACTAAGCGCGAGAAGCGGGGAGCTGTTTTTT
size: -
D: -
V: TRBV19
J: TRBJ2-2

CDR3: CASSFSTSQETQYF
DNA: TGCGCCAGCAGCTTTTCGACTAGCCAAGAGACCCAGTACTTC
size: -
D: -
V: TRBV5-1
J: TRBJ2-5

CDR3: CASSLELRFPYEQYF
DNA: TGTGCCAGCAGCTTGGAGTTGAGGTTTCCCTACGAGCAGTACTTC
size: -
D: -
V: TRBV5-4
J: TRBJ2-7

CDR3: CASSTSRETQYF
DNA: TGTGCCAGCAGCACCTCACGGGAGACCCAGTACTTC
size: -
D: -
V: TRBV13
J: TRBJ2-5

CDR3: CASSQTSGRGDTQYF
DNA: TGTGCCAGCAGCCAAACTAGCGGGAGGGGAGATACGCAGTATTTT
size: -
D: TRBD2
V: TRBV14
J: TRBJ2-3

CDR3: CASSQGDSNYGYTF
DNA: TGCGCCAGCAGCCAAGGAGACTCTAACTATGGCTACACCTTC
size: -
D: -
V: TRBV4-3
J: TRBJ1-2

CDR3: CASSDRAGDQPQHF
DNA: TGTGCCAGTTCCGACAGGGCTGGTGATCAGCCCCAGCATTTT
size: -
D: TRBD1
V: TRBV7-2
J: TRBJ1-5

CDR3: CASSPPGLALRDEQFF
DNA: TGTGCCAGCTCACCACCGGGACTAGCTTTAAGGGATGAGCAGTTCTTC
size: once
D: TRBD2
V: TRBV18
J: TRBJ2-1

CDR3: CASSYWGAQGRYGYTF
DNA: TGTGCCAGCAGTTATTGGGGAGCGCAGGGGCGATATGGCTACACCTTC
size: -
D: -
V: TRBV6-5
J: TRBJ1-2

CDR3: CAWDRGGIGVEQYF
DNA: TGTGCCTGGGACCGGGGGGGTATTGGCGTCGAGCAGTACTTC
size: -
D: TRBD2
V: TRBV30
J: TRBJ2-7

CDR3: CASSPPPGYGEQFF
DNA: TGTGCCAGCAGCCCCCCCCCGGGGTACGGTGAGCAGTTCTTC
size: once
D: -
V: TRBV11-2
J: TRBJ2-1

CDR3: CASRFADTQYF
DNA: TGTGCAAGTCGCTTCGCAGATACGCAGTATTTT
size: -
D: -
V: TRBV12-2
J: TRBJ2-3

CDR3: CASSYPGQGSYEQYF
DNA: TGTGCCAGCAGTTACCCGGGACAGGGATCCTACGAGCAGTACTTC
size: -
D: TRBD1
V: TRBV28
J: TRBJ2-7

CDR3: CASSSLLGLAGDTDTQYF
DNA: TGTGCCAGCAGCTCTCTCTTAGGGCTAGCGGGGGACACAGATACGCAGTATTTT
size: -
D: TRBD2
V: TRBV7-6
J: TRBJ2-3

CDR3: CASSDGRAGNEQFF
DNA: TGTGCCAGCAGTGACGGGAGGGCCGGCAATGAGCAGTTCTTC
size: -
D: TRBD2
V: TRBV6-4
J: TRBJ2-1

CDR3: CASSQDREGGYTF
DNA: TGCGCCAGCAGCCAAGATCGGGAGGGTGGCTACACCTTC
size: -
D: -
V: TRBV4-3
J: TRBJ1-2

CDR3: CASSSGQGYEQYF
DNA: TGCGCCAGCAGCTCGGGACAGGGCTACGAGCAGTACTTC
size: few
D: TRBD1
V: TRBV5-1
J: TRBJ2-7

CDR3: CASIWTAGGEAFF
DNA: TGTGCCAGCATTTGGACAGCCGGAGGTGAAGCTTTCTTT
size: -
D: -
V: TRBV28
J: TRBJ1-1

CDR3: CSARTTYGYTF
DNA: TGCAGTGCTAGGACAACCTATGGCTACACCTTC
size: -
D: -
V: TRBV20-1
J: TRBJ1-2

CDR3: CASSQVGNRRDSPLHF
DNA: TGCGCCAGCAGCCAAGTTGGGAACAGGCGAGATTCACCCCTCCACTTT
size: -
D: -
V: TRBV4-1
J: TRBJ1-6

CDR3: CASSARGANSGNTIYF
DNA: TGCGCCAGCAGCGCAAGAGGAGCCAACTCTGGAAACACCATATATTTT
size: -
D: -
V: TRBV5-1
J: TRBJ1-3

CDR3: CASSGTASSYEQYF
DNA: TGTGCCAGCAGCGGGACTGCCAGCTCCTACGAGCAGTACTTC
size: few
D: -
V: TRBV7-2
J: TRBJ2-7

CDR3: CASSFRDTDTQYF
DNA: TGCGCCAGCAGCTTCCGGGACACAGATACGCAGTATTTT
size: many
D: -
V: TRBV5-1
J: TRBJ2-3

CDR3: CASSLSVQETQYF
DNA: TGTGCCAGCAGCCTTAGCGTCCAAGAGACCCAGTACTTC
size: -
D: -
V: TRBV7-2
J: TRBJ2-5

CDR3: CASSPLLAGGFNTGELFF
DNA: TGTGCCAGCAGCCCCCTACTAGCGGGGGGCTTCAACACCGGGGAGCTGTTTTTT
size: -
D: TRBD2
V: TRBV7-3
J: TRBJ2-2

CDR3: CASSQGVSPLYEQYF
DNA: TGTGCCAGCAGCCAAGGTGTGAGCCCCCTTTACGAGCAGTACTTC
size: -
D: -
V: TRBV4-2
J: TRBJ2-7

CDR3: CASSLIAGVTDTQYF
DNA: TGTGCCAGCAGCTTAATAGCGGGGGTCACAGATACGCAGTATTTT
size: few
D: TRBD2
V: TRBV7-9
J: TRBJ2-3

CDR3: CASSQRQGTNSPLHF
DNA: TGTGCCAGCAGCCAACGACAGGGAACGAATTCACCCCTCCACTTT
size: -
D: TRBD1
V: TRBV5-4
J: TRBJ1-6

CDR3: CASRDRGSVNTEALF
DNA: TGTGCCAGCAGAGACAGGGGATCAGTTAACACTGAAGCTCTCTTT
size: once
D: TRBD1
V: TRBV6-5
J: TRBJ1-1

CDR3: CASSQQGSGANVLTF
DNA: TGTGCCAGCAGTCAACAGGGCTCTGGGGCCAACGTCCTGACTTTC
size: -
D: -
V: TRBV25-1
J: TRBJ2-6

CDR3: CASSPRTGTEPQHF
DNA: TGTGCCAGCAGTCCCCGGACAGGGACCGAGCCCCAGCATTTT
size: -
D: TRBD1
V: TRBV27
J: TRBJ1-5